This TCR beta chain appears in the sequencing data of a study of blood T cells in healthy people across ages. Regarding this clonotype: The antigen is undetermined.

For the second PCR, which ran for about 7 to 12 cycles, a sample-barcoded 5' primer and a J-beta primer mix were used. Each CDR3 protein gets one entry after TCRdb re-called the 5' RACE reads with MiXCR. The table lists hundreds of thousands of distinct CDR3 sequences, 35% to 45% of them singletons, with 20% to 25% in the top ten. Study-wide points: TCR beta diversity was tightly associated with the proportion of naive T cells. Expanded clonotype shifts may have been confounded, as the donors had an unknown CMV status.

The CDR3 extends over 15 amino acids. Germline V lookup: CDR1 MNHEY, CDR2 SVGAGI. V was shortened by 6 bases and J by 5 bases, with 17 bases between the two germline ends. The rearrangement uses TRBV6-5 and TRBJ2-4; D may match TRBD1 or TRBD2 (5 bases each). Material: blood. The sequence was obtained from a woman in her sixties in good health. The CDR3 here is CASRGTQGVQNIQYF. The CDR3, as DNA: TGTGCCAGCAGAGGAACTCAGGGAGTCCAAAACATTCAGTACTTC.